One sample yielded the 9 T cell receptor beta chains listed below, sequenced in a study of blood T cells in healthy people across ages. Together with a sample-barcoded 5' primer, a J-beta primer mix was included in a second PCR lasting about 7 to 11 cycles. TCRdb reanalysed the 5' RACE reads using MiXCR and keeps one entry per CDR3 protein. Of 1 million to 1.2 million distinct CDR3 sequences listed, under 40% were seen once; the top ten hold about an eighth. Sequenced: blood. The receptors come from a man younger than 30 in good health.

A word on this clonotype: A junction end diverges from the germline sequence, so it may reflect a read error. The chain recombines TRBV20-1 with TRBJ2-3, with 7 bases matching TRBD1. The CDR3 has 13 residues. The germline gives CDR1 DFQATT, CDR2 SNEGSKA (reference sequence). The CDR3 here is CSANQGGADAQYF. The CDR3, as DNA: TGCAGTGCTAACCAAGGGGGCGCAGATGCGCAGTATTTT.

This clonotype showed up just once. With a much larger clone just one base away, this may be a read error. V and J are TRBV20-1 and TRBJ2-3; 10 nucleotides match TRBD1. Trimming at V came to 8 bases and at J to 6 bases, leaving 8 bases not matched to a gene. This CDR3 comprises 13 residues. Germline V gene data show CDR1 as DFQATT and CDR2 as SNEGSKA (reference sequence). In nucleotides, the CDR3 is TGCAGTCATATTCGGACAGGGGGGGATACGCAGTATTTT. It yields the protein CSHIRTGGDTQYF.

This clonotype was recorded a few times. This chain uses TRBV4-1 with TRBJ1-4; D possibly corresponds to TRBD1 (5 bases). Germline values: CDR1 MGHRA, CDR2 YSYEKL. CDR3 length: 16 amino acids. The germline V and J ends were trimmed by 3 bases and 8 bases, with 19 bases remaining between them. The CDR3 coding sequence is TGCGCCAGCAGCCACAACCCGGGACCCGAGGGAGAAAAACTGTTTTTT. The encoded protein is CASSHNPGPEGEKLFF.

This rearrangement joins TRBV4-1 to TRBJ2-2; D remains ambiguous. The CDR3 has 15 amino acids. With 1 base removed from V and 4 bases from J, the gap between germline ends came to 10 bases. The germline gives CDR1 MGHRA, CDR2 YSYEKL. CDR3 in DNA: TGCGCCAGCAGCCAAGGGCCAAAGATCACCGGGGAGCTGTTTTTT. Translation gives CASSQGPKITGELFF.

This rearrangement joins TRBV7-3 to TRBJ2-1, with D possibly TRBD2 on 5 matching bases. The tail of the sequence fits TRBJ2-7 better, so the J call may be wrong. CDR1 and CDR2 (germline): SGHTA, FQGTGA. The CDR3 covers 18 residues. Written as DNA, the CDR3 is TGTGCCAGCAGCTCTAAGGGAGTTAAATCATCAGGTTACAATGAGCAGTACTTC. Protein sequence: CASSSKGVKSSGYNEQYF.

V gene TRBV28 combines with J gene TRBJ2-4; D is ambiguous. V gave up 8 bases and J gave up 0 bases, with 8 bases separating them. From germline, CDR1 is MDHEN and CDR2 SYDVKM. The CDR3 runs 13 residues. The CDR3 spells CASLELAKNIQYF. For the CDR3, the DNA is TGTGCCAGCCTAGAGTTAGCCAAAAACATTCAGTACTTC.

V and J are TRBV28 and TRBJ1-2; D remains ambiguous. The V gene lost 2 bases and the J gene lost 5 bases, with 18 bases spanning the gap. CDR3 length: 16 amino acids. The germline V gene has CDR1 MDHEN and CDR2 SYDVKM. As DNA, the CDR3 is TGTGCCAGCAGTTTAAGGCGGATAGGTATAAGATATGGCTACACCTTC. Its protein product is CASSLRRIGIRYGYTF.

As to this clonotype: This may arise from a read error, as a much more abundant clone is one base away. The chain links TRBV7-9 to TRBJ2-1; D is possibly TRBD2 (6 bases). Germline V gives CDR1 SEHNR, CDR2 FQNEAQ (reference sequence). The CDR3 runs 15 residues. The CDR3 protein is CASSSLRGSHNEQFF. The DNA of the CDR3 is TGTGCCAGCAGCTCATTGCGGGGCTCCCACAATGAGCAGTTCTTC. Full variable domain (rest looked up from reference TRBV7-9 and TRBJ2-1): DTGVSQNPRHKITKRGQNVTFRCDPISEHNRLYWYRQTLGQGPEFLTYFQNEAQLEKSRLLSDRFSAERPKGSFSTLEIQRTEQGDSAMYLCASSSLRGSHNEQFFGPGTRLTVL.

The chain employs TRBV27 and TRBJ2-1, with TRBD1 identical over 7 bases. J was trimmed by 9 bases and V by 5 bases; bases with no gene match: 4. The CDR3 sequence is 12 residues long. The V gene's germline CDR1 is MNHEY and CDR2 SMNVEV (reference sequence). CDR3 amino acids: CASSKPGGEQFF. The DNA for the CDR3 is TGTGCCAGCAGTAAGCCAGGGGGTGAGCAGTTCTTC.